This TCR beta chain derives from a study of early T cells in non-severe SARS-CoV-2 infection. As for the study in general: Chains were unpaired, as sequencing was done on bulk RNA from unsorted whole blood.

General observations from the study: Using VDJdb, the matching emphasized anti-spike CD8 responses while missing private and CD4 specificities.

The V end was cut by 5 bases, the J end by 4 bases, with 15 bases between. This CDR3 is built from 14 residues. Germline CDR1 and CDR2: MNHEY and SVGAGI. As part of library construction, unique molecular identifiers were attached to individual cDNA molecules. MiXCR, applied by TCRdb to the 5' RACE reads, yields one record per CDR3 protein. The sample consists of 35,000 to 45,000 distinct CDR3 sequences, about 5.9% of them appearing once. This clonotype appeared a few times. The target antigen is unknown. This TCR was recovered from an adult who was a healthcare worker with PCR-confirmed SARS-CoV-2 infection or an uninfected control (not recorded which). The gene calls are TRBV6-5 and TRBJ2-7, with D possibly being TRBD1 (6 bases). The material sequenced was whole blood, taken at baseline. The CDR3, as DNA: TGTGCCAGCAGTCAATCGGGACATACATACGAGCAGTACTTC. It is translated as CASSQSGHTYEQYF.